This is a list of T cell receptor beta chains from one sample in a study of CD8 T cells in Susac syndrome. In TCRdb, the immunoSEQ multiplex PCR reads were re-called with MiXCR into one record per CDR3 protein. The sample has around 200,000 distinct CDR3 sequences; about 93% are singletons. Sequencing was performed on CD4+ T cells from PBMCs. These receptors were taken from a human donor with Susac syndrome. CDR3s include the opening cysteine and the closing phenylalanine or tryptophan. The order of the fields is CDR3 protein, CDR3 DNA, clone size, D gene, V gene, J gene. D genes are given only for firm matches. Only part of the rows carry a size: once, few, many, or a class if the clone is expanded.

CDR3 protein: CASSLLSGHGRAYEQYF
CDR3 DNA: TGTGCCAGCAGCTTATTGTCGGGACACGGGAGAGCCTACGAGCAGTACTTC
clone size: NA
D gene: NA
V gene: TRBV7-9
J gene: TRBJ2-7

CDR3 protein: CASSAEGYEKLFF
CDR3 DNA: TGTGCCAGCAGCGCCGAGGGTTATGAAAAACTGTTTTTT
clone size: NA
D gene: NA
V gene: TRBV9
J gene: TRBJ1-4

CDR3 protein: CSVTPNSYNEQFF
CDR3 DNA: TGCAGCGTTACACCAAACTCCTACAATGAGCAGTTCTTC
clone size: once
D gene: NA
V gene: TRBV29-1
J gene: TRBJ2-1

CDR3 protein: CASRASYTGELFF
CDR3 DNA: TGTGCCAGCCGGGCAAGTTACACCGGGGAGCTGTTTTTT
clone size: once
D gene: NA
V gene: TRBV6-5
J gene: TRBJ2-2

CDR3 protein: CASSPTGKNIQYF
CDR3 DNA: TGTGCCAGCAGTCCAACAGGGAAAAACATTCAGTACTTC
clone size: once
D gene: NA
V gene: TRBV12-3/TRBV12-4
J gene: TRBJ2-4

CDR3 protein: CAWNKNRGQFYEQYF
CDR3 DNA: TGTGCCTGGAACAAGAACAGGGGGCAGTTCTACGAGCAGTACTTC
clone size: once
D gene: TRBD1
V gene: TRBV30
J gene: TRBJ2-7

CDR3 protein: CASNSQGVRQPQHF
CDR3 DNA: TGTGCCAGCAATTCACAGGGGGTAAGGCAGCCCCAGCATTTT
clone size: NA
D gene: TRBD1
V gene: TRBV12-3/TRBV12-4
J gene: TRBJ1-5

CDR3 protein: CATSTTGEEDTQYF
CDR3 DNA: TGTGCCACCAGTACCACAGGGGAGGAAGATACGCAGTATTTT
clone size: NA
D gene: NA
V gene: TRBV24-1
J gene: TRBJ2-3

CDR3 protein: CASSLWPTDTQYF
CDR3 DNA: TGTGCCAGCTCACTCTGGCCCACAGATACGCAGTATTTT
clone size: NA
D gene: NA
V gene: TRBV18
J gene: TRBJ2-3

CDR3 protein: CASSDPRGDAKNIQYF
CDR3 DNA: TGCGCCAGCAGCGACCCTCGGGGGGACGCCAAAAACATTCAGTACTTC
clone size: NA
D gene: TRBD2
V gene: TRBV5-1
J gene: TRBJ2-4

CDR3 protein: CASSVWASGNTIYF
CDR3 DNA: TGTGCCAGCAGCGTATGGGCGTCTGGAAACACCATATATTTT
clone size: NA
D gene: NA
V gene: TRBV9
J gene: TRBJ1-3

CDR3 protein: CASSPKLAGGPDNEQFF
CDR3 DNA: TGTGCCAGCTCCCCCAAACTAGCGGGAGGGCCAGACAATGAGCAGTTCTTC
clone size: NA
D gene: TRBD2
V gene: TRBV18
J gene: TRBJ2-1

CDR3 protein: CSVAGSGTGELFF
CDR3 DNA: TGCAGCGTTGCAGGGTCGGGCACCGGGGAGCTGTTTTTT
clone size: NA
D gene: NA
V gene: TRBV29-1
J gene: TRBJ2-2

CDR3 protein: CAWSAGGSYEQYF
CDR3 DNA: TGTGCCTGGAGCGCCGGGGGGTCCTACGAGCAGTACTTC
clone size: NA
D gene: TRBD2
V gene: TRBV30
J gene: TRBJ2-7

CDR3 protein: CASSSGTSGGTQYF
CDR3 DNA: TGTGCCAGCAGCTCCGGGACTAGTGGAGGTACGCAGTATTTT
clone size: NA
D gene: TRBD2
V gene: TRBV12-3/TRBV12-4
J gene: TRBJ2-3

CDR3 protein: CASSLSSGDTEAFF
CDR3 DNA: TGTGCCAGCAGCTTATCCTCGGGGGACACTGAAGCTTTCTTT
clone size: once
D gene: NA
V gene: TRBV11-2
J gene: TRBJ1-1

CDR3 protein: CASSPTPQETQYF
CDR3 DNA: TGCGCCAGCAGCCCGACTCCGCAAGAGACCCAGTACTTC
clone size: NA
D gene: NA
V gene: TRBV5-1
J gene: TRBJ2-5

CDR3 protein: CSVAYRGRDTEAFF
CDR3 DNA: TGCAGCGTTGCATACAGGGGGAGGGACACTGAAGCTTTCTTT
clone size: once
D gene: TRBD1
V gene: TRBV29-1
J gene: TRBJ1-1

CDR3 protein: CASSYIAGMGGETQYF
CDR3 DNA: TGTGCCAGCAGTTACATTGCAGGGATGGGCGGCGAGACCCAGTACTTC
clone size: once
D gene: NA
V gene: TRBV6-2/TRBV6-3
J gene: TRBJ2-5

CDR3 protein: CASSVDQAASYEQYF
CDR3 DNA: TGTGCCAGCAGCGTAGATCAGGCAGCCTCCTACGAGCAGTACTTC
clone size: once
D gene: NA
V gene: TRBV9
J gene: TRBJ2-7

CDR3 protein: CASSSFTQGPHRTQYF
CDR3 DNA: TGTGCCAGCAGTTCCTTTACACAGGGGCCCCATCGGACCCAGTACTTC
clone size: NA
D gene: TRBD1
V gene: TRBV25-1
J gene: TRBJ2-5

CDR3 protein: CSVYLGGTEAFF
CDR3 DNA: TGCAGCGTTTACTTAGGGGGCACTGAAGCTTTCTTT
clone size: NA
D gene: NA
V gene: TRBV29-1
J gene: TRBJ1-1

CDR3 protein: CASSRGGPNLYNEQFF
CDR3 DNA: TGTGCCAGCAGCCGGGGGGGGCCTAATCTCTACAATGAGCAGTTCTTC
clone size: NA
D gene: NA
V gene: TRBV4-2
J gene: TRBJ2-1

CDR3 protein: CASSLEVALEGNTIYF
CDR3 DNA: TGTGCCAGCAGTTTAGAAGTGGCCCTCGAAGGAAACACCATATATTTT
clone size: NA
D gene: NA
V gene: TRBV12-3/TRBV12-4
J gene: TRBJ1-3

CDR3 protein: CASSPAVLAHEQYF
CDR3 DNA: TGCGCCAGCAGCCCTGCGGTTCTAGCGCACGAGCAGTACTTC
clone size: NA
D gene: NA
V gene: TRBV5-1
J gene: TRBJ2-7

CDR3 protein: CASSRSAGNTGELFF
CDR3 DNA: TGCGCCAGCAGCCGTAGCGCCGGAAACACCGGGGAGCTGTTTTTT
clone size: NA
D gene: NA
V gene: TRBV4-3
J gene: TRBJ2-2

CDR3 protein: CSVETSGSYEQFF
CDR3 DNA: TGCAGCGTTGAAACTAGCGGGAGCTATGAGCAGTTCTTC
clone size: NA
D gene: TRBD2
V gene: TRBV29-1
J gene: TRBJ2-1

CDR3 protein: CASSLDSRNQPQHF
CDR3 DNA: TGTGCCAGCAGTTTGGACAGCCGCAATCAGCCCCAGCATTTT
clone size: NA
D gene: NA
V gene: TRBV6-2/TRBV6-3
J gene: TRBJ1-5

CDR3 protein: CASWDPRDTEAFF
CDR3 DNA: TGTGCCAGCTGGGATCCAAGGGACACTGAAGCTTTCTTT
clone size: NA
D gene: NA
V gene: TRBV27
J gene: TRBJ1-1